The 13 T cell receptor beta chains presented below share a single source sample, sequenced in a study of blood T cells in healthy people across ages. The second PCR ran about 6 to 11 cycles with a sample-barcoded 5' primer and J-beta primers. TCRdb processed the 5' RACE reads anew with MiXCR; each CDR3 protein has one entry. The sample carries about 780,000 distinct CDR3 sequences, 62% recorded once. Sequences were obtained from blood. The receptors derive from a man in his thirties or forties in good health.

This clonotype occurred a few times. The gene calls are TRBV27 and TRBJ2-5, with D perhaps matching TRBD1 (6 bases). With 3 bases removed from V and 3 bases from J, the gap between germline ends came to 23 bases. The CDR3 covers 18 residues. Germline V gene lookup returns CDR1 MNHEY and CDR2 SMNVEV (reference sequence). CDR3 DNA: TGTGCCAGCAGTTTTGAAATCGCCCCAAGGGGGAGCAAAGAGACCCAGTACTTC. Translated: CASSFEIAPRGSKETQYF.

As to this clonotype: One end of the junction varies from germline; a read error may be responsible. The rearrangement joins TRBV4-3 to TRBJ2-3, with 9 positions matching TRBD1. The CDR3 contains 18 residues. Germline V gives CDR1 LGHNA, CDR2 YSLEER. The CDR3 region is CASSQDIGTGFGTDTKYF. The CDR3, as DNA: TGCGCCAGCAGCCAAGATATTGGGACAGGGTTTGGCACAGATACGAAGTATTTT.

The V and J genes are TRBV3-1 and TRBJ2-7; D gene uncertain. This CDR3 has 12 amino acids. Germline CDR1 is LGHDT and CDR2 is YNNKEL (reference sequence). V was pared by 8 bases and J by 0 bases, with 8 bases between. CDR3 bases: TGTGCCAGCGTTGGGGACTCCTACGAGCAGTACTTC. This encodes CASVGDSYEQYF.

V and J are TRBV28 and TRBJ1-5, with a weak D call TRBD1 (5 bases). CDR1 MDHEN and CDR2 SYDVKM come from the germline V gene. The ends were cut back, 6 bases at V and 7 bases at J, with 16 bases in the middle. The CDR3 has 14 amino acids. CDR3 sequence: CASSPQVTVQPQHF. CDR3 sequence (DNA): TGTGCCAGCAGCCCGCAGGTGACAGTCCAGCCCCAGCATTTT.

This clonotype was counted only a few times. The gene calls are TRBV28 and TRBJ2-6, with no clear D. Germline CDR1 MDHEN, CDR2 SYDVKM. The CDR3 totals 16 residues. Trimming took 2 bases from V and 4 from J, leaving 12 bases between them. CDR3 DNA sequence: TGTGCCAGCAGTTTAGAGGAGTTGTCCGGGGCCAACGTCCTGACTTTC. Amino acid sequence: CASSLEELSGANVLTF.

The CDR3 nucleotides are TGCAGTGCTAGACTTCAGACCTCTAACTATGGCTACACCTTC. This encodes CSARLQTSNYGYTF. The rearrangement links TRBV20-1 to TRBJ1-2; D is ambiguous. The CDR3 is 14 residues long. The ends were cut back, 2 bases at V and 0 bases at J, with 10 bases in the middle. Germline loops: CDR1 DFQATT, CDR2 SNEGSKA (reference sequence).

The chain combines TRBV9 with TRBJ1-2; no firm D call. V shed 7 bases and J shed 5 bases, with 12 bases lying between them. CDR3 length: 12 amino acids. Germline V gene lookup returns CDR1 SGDLS and CDR2 YYNGEE. The CDR3 nucleotides read TGTGCCAGCCTGTCGGGAGATTATGGCTACACCTTC. Translated: CASLSGDYGYTF. The full variable domain, rest sourced from reference TRBV9 and TRBJ1-2, is DSGVTQTPKHLITATGQRVTLRCSPRSGDLSVYWYQQSLDQGLQFLIQYYNGEERAKGNILERFSAQQFPDLHSELNLSSLELGDSALYFCASLSGDYGYTFGSGTRLTVV.

V is TRBV6-4 and J is TRBJ2-1; 8 bases line up with TRBD2. The V and J ends lost 4 bases and 1 base, in that order; junction bases with no gene match: 3. The CDR3 totals 15 residues. Germline loops: CDR1 MRHNA, CDR2 SNTAGT. The CDR3 sequence is CASSGIAGSYNEQFF. The DNA of the CDR3 is TGTGCCAGCAGTGGAATAGCGGGGTCCTACAATGAGCAGTTCTTC.

This chain uses TRBV5-1 with TRBJ2-3, with D perhaps TRBD1 (6 bases). Trimming shortened V by 6 bases and J by 5 bases, and 22 bases separated the two germline ends. CDR3 length: 16 residues. Germline V lookup: CDR1 SGHRS, CDR2 YFSETQ. CDR3 sequence reads: CASTLDGGSSRDTQYF. The CDR3 DNA follows: TGCGCCAGCACCCTTGATGGGGGCTCATCCAGAGATACGCAGTATTTT.

The chain's CDR3 is CAIADRTNEQYF. The DNA of the CDR3 is TGTGCCATCGCCGACAGAACGAATGAGCAGTACTTC. The chain has TRBV28 and TRBJ2-5; D might be TRBD1 (5 bases). With 10 bases removed from V and 11 bases from J, the gap between germline ends came to 20 bases. Germline V lookup: CDR1 MDHEN, CDR2 SYDVKM. The CDR3 is made up of 12 amino acids. The variable domain in full, with the rest retrieved from reference TRBV28 and TRBJ2-5, is DVKVTQSSRYLVKRTGEKVFLECVQDMDHENMFWYRQDPGLGLRLIYFSYDVKMKEKGDIPEGYSVSREKKERFSLILESASTNQTSMYLCAIADRTNEQYFGPGTRLLVL.

This clonotype was seen only a few times. V and J are TRBV7-2 and TRBJ1-2; D may be TRBD1 (6 bases). Germline V gives CDR1 SGHTA, CDR2 FQGNSA. The CDR3 loop spans 14 amino acids. The V end was cut by 5 bases, the J end by 4 bases, with 14 bases between. In nucleotides, the CDR3 is TGTGCCAGCAGCGCCGGACAGTTTTTCTATGGCTACACCTTC. The encoded protein is CASSAGQFFYGYTF.

The J gene is TRBJ2-4, the V gene TRBV27; TRBD2 is a possible D gene (7 bases). V lost 8 bases to trimming and J lost 13 bases, with 21 bases between them. Germline CDR1 and CDR2: MNHEY and SMNVEV (reference sequence). The CDR3 is made up of 13 amino acids. The DNA of the CDR3 is TGTGCCAGCTCCAGGGGACTATTAATGGAGCAGTACTTC. It codes for CASSRGLLMEQYF.

This chain's CDR3 is CASSEAPTGGRGYTF. The CDR3 coding sequence is TGTGCCAGCAGTGAAGCACCGACAGGGGGCAGGGGCTACACCTTC. V gene TRBV2 combines with J gene TRBJ1-2; 10 nucleotides line up with TRBD1. V shed 0 bases, J shed 8 bases, and the junction held 6 bases outside the gene matches. Per germline, CDR1 SNHLY and CDR2 FYNNEI. The CDR3 consists of 15 residues.